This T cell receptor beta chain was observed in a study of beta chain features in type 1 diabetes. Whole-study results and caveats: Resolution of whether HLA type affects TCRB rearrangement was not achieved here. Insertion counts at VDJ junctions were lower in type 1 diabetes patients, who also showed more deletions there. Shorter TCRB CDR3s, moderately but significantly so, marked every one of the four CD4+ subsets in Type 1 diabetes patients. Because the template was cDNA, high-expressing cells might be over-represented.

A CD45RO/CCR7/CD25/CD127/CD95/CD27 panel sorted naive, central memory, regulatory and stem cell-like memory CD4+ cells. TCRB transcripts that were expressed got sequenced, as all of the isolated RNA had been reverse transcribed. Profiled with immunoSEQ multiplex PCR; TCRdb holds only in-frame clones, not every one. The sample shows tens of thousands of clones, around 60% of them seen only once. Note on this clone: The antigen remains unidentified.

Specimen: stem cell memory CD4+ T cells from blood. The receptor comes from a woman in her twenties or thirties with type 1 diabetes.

The CDR3 DNA follows: TGTGCCAGCAGCGTAGCGCGGGAGAGTGAGCAGTTCTTC. As protein: CASSVARESEQFF. This chain connects TRBV9 to TRBJ2-1; the match to TRBD2 covers 7 bases. CDR3 length equals 13 residues. Germline V gene sequence: CDR1 SGDLS, CDR2 YYNGEE. The trim removed 0 bases at V and 9 bases at J, leaving 3 bases unmatched.